These 23 T cell receptor beta chains were all obtained from the same sample, sequenced in a study of cytomegalovirus exposure and HLA in healthy donors. TCRdb's table, derived via immunoSEQ multiplex PCR, lists solely in-frame clones and lacks some. The repertoire holds 200,000 or so clones, with about 79% as singletons. The sample taken for sequencing was PBMCs. These TCRs come from a woman in her thirties in good health and CMV-seropositive.

The chain couples TRBV4-2 to TRBJ2-5, with D possibly TRBD2 on 6 matching bases. The length of the CDR3 is 16 residues. Germline CDR1 is LGHNA and CDR2 is YNFKEQ. Trimming took off 4 bases at V and 5 bases at J, with 20 bases between the two ends. CDR3 region: CASSLGDGRGLETQYF. As DNA, the CDR3 is TGTGCCAGCAGCCTCGGGGATGGCCGGGGACTGGAGACCCAGTACTTC.

This clone occurred a few times. The chain recombines TRBV30 with TRBJ1-1; D gene uncertain. Germline CDR1 GTSNPN, CDR2 SVGIG (reference sequence). The CDR3 extends over 13 amino acids. V dropped 2 bases and J dropped 0 bases, with 7 bases sitting between them. CDR3 nucleotides: TGTGCCTGGAGTTTACAGATGAACACTGAAGCTTTCTTT. It codes for CAWSLQMNTEAFF.

CDR3 sequence (DNA): TGTGCCAGCAGCCAAACCGGGACAGGATTAAATGAGCAGTTCTTC. Translating gives CASSQTGTGLNEQFF. The chain couples TRBV7-2 to TRBJ2-1, with 8 bases that match TRBD1. The CDR3 length is 15 residues. From germline, CDR1 is SGHTA and CDR2 FQGNSA. Losses at the gene ends were 5 bases for V and 7 bases for J; bases not matched to a gene: 10. The entire variable domain, with the rest obtained from reference TRBV7-2 and TRBJ2-1, is as follows: GAGVSQSPSNKVTEKGKDVELRCDPISGHTALYWYRQSLGQGLEFLIYFQGNSAPDKSGLPSDRFSAERTGGSVSTLTIQRTQQEDSAVYLCASSQTGTGLNEQFFGPGTRLTVL.

The rearrangement joins TRBV19 to TRBJ1-1; tentative D call: TRBD1 (5 bases). V was clipped by 5 bases and J by 8 bases, with 18 bases between them. Germline-derived CDR1 and CDR2 are LNHDA and SQIVND (reference sequence). The CDR3 extends over 14 amino acids. The CDR3 nucleotides are TGTGCCAGTAGTTCACCGGGACTTACCTCAGAAGCTTTCTTT. It yields the protein CASSSPGLTSEAFF.

This clone turned up a few times. The CDR3 spells CASSLSSGGYEQYF. CDR3 nucleotides: TGTGCCAGCAGCCTAAGCTCGGGGGGCTACGAGCAGTACTTC. The rearrangement uses TRBV14 and TRBJ2-7, with TRBD2 identical over 7 bases. The ends lost 4 bases at V and 3 bases at J; junction bases unmatched: 6. Germline V gene data show CDR1 as SGHDN and CDR2 as FVKESK. The CDR3 has 14 amino acids.

This chain uses TRBV6-1 with TRBJ1-2; TRBD1 might be the D (5 bases). V was pared by 10 bases and J by 8 bases, with 14 bases between. The CDR3 totals 11 residues. CDR1 and CDR2 from the germline V gene are MNHNS and SASEGT. The CDR3 loop is CATSRAGGYTF. DNA for the CDR3: TGTGCCACATCCAGGGCGGGGGGCTACACCTTC.

The chain combines TRBV11-3 with TRBJ2-2; the D is unclear. Trimming stripped 5 bases from V and 3 bases from J, with 13 bases between. From germline, CDR1 is SGHNT and CDR2 YENEEA. This CDR3 contains 15 residues. CDR3 protein: CASSPTAGYTGELFF. CDR3 nucleotide sequence: TGTGCCAGCAGCCCAACCGCAGGTTACACCGGGGAGCTGTTTTTT.

The sample holds a few counts of this clone. V gene TRBV14 combines with J gene TRBJ2-7; TRBD1 agrees at 8 bases. With 5 bases clipped from V and 3 bases from J, the junction kept 3 bases outside the gene matches. This CDR3 spans 13 amino acids. Germline CDR1 SGHDN, CDR2 FVKESK. The CDR3 spells CASSTGQGYEQYF. The CDR3 nucleotides are TGTGCCAGCAGCACCGGACAGGGCTACGAGCAGTACTTC.

This chain links TRBV27 with TRBJ2-3; 8 nucleotides agree with TRBD1. Germline trimming cut 8 bases from V and 4 bases from J; bases unmatched to any gene: 11. The germline gives CDR1 MNHEY, CDR2 SMNVEV (reference sequence). The CDR3 has 15 residues. CDR3 coding DNA: TGTGCCAGCGGAGACCAGGACAGGGTTGCAGATACGCAGTATTTT. Protein sequence: CASGDQDRVADTQYF.

This clone has only one observation. V is TRBV19 and J is TRBJ1-2; TRBD1 agrees at 10 bases. The germline V gene has CDR1 LNHDA and CDR2 SQIVND (reference sequence). The V gene end was trimmed by 4 bases and the J gene end by 4 bases; junction bases not matched to a gene: 3. The CDR3 has 14 amino acids. The DNA for the CDR3 is TGTGCCAGTAGTACAAGACAGGGGGCCTATGGCTACACCTTC. Amino acid sequence: CASSTRQGAYGYTF.

The chain joins TRBV19 to TRBJ1-2; TRBD1 is a possible D gene (5 bases). Trimming left V 6 bases short and J 2 bases short, with 10 bases between. The CDR3 totals 13 residues. CDR1 and CDR2 (germline): LNHDA, SQIVND (reference sequence). CDR3 nucleotides: TGTGCCAGTAGGACTCGGGGGAACTATGGCTACACCTTC. It is translated as CASRTRGNYGYTF.

The chain employs TRBV25-1 and TRBJ2-7; 8 nucleotides align to TRBD2. The V segment lost 3 bases and the J segment 2 bases; nucleotides outside the gene matches: 6. Germline CDR1 reads MGHDK; CDR2 reads SYGVNS. CDR3 length: 15 amino acids. Written as DNA, the CDR3 is TGTGCCAGCAGTGACGGGAATAGCGGGACCTACGAGCAGTACTTC. Translation gives CASSDGNSGTYEQYF.

The V and J genes are TRBV25-1 and TRBJ1-3; 8 bases are shared with TRBD1. V lost 1 base to trimming and J lost 0 bases; unmatched junction nucleotides: 5. This CDR3 region has 17 residues. Germline values: CDR1 MGHDK, CDR2 SYGVNS. CDR3 DNA: TGTGCCAGCAGTGAATCCCCAGGGGGCCCCTCTGGAAACACCATATATTTT. It encodes CASSESPGGPSGNTIYF.

This clone turned up a few times. V gene TRBV6-5 combines with J gene TRBJ1-2, with D unresolved. From germline, CDR1 is MNHEY and CDR2 SVGAGI. Trimming removed 8 bases at V and 12 bases at J, with 22 bases between. The CDR3 runs to 13 residues. The DNA for the CDR3 is TGTGCCAGCTCCTCGGAGGTGGGTAATAAGGACACCTTC. This sequence encodes CASSSEVGNKDTF.

The chain couples TRBV27 to TRBJ2-7; 13 bases fit TRBD2. Trimming took 5 bases from V and 2 from J; bases not matched to a gene: 9. The CDR3 has 17 amino acids. Germline V gene lookup returns CDR1 MNHEY and CDR2 SMNVEV (reference sequence). The CDR3 sequence is CASSTTGLAGVAYEQYF. In DNA form, the CDR3 reads TGTGCCAGCAGTACAACAGGACTAGCGGGAGTAGCCTACGAGCAGTACTTC.

The rearrangement joins TRBV28 to TRBJ1-1, with D hard to call. Between the trimmed V and J ends, which lost 5 bases and 2 bases, there was a span of 9 bases. CDR1 is MDHEN and CDR2 is SYDVKM in the germline V gene. The CDR3 runs to 13 residues. As DNA, the CDR3 is TGTGCCAGCAGTGAGAGAGCCAACACTGAAGCTTTCTTT. Its protein is CASSERANTEAFF.

This chain connects TRBV13 to TRBJ2-2; no reliable D call. V was trimmed by 5 bases and J by 7 bases, leaving 8 bases between them. This CDR3 comprises 12 residues. In germline, CDR1 is PRHDT, CDR2 FYEKMQ (reference sequence). CDR3 sequence reads: CASSPLGGELFF. The CDR3 bases are TGTGCCAGCAGCCCCCTCGGCGGGGAGCTGTTTTTT.

This sequence joins TRBV6-5 and TRBJ1-2; D call uncertain. The CDR3 totals 11 residues. Trimming shortened V by 7 bases and J by 9 bases, and 12 bases separated the two germline ends. CDR1 and CDR2 from the germline V gene are MNHEY and SVGAGI. In DNA form, the CDR3 reads TGTGCCAGCACCGCAGGCGGGAGCTACACCTTC. Its translation: CASTAGGSYTF.

V and J are TRBV6-5 and TRBJ1-1; TRBD1 matches 10 bases. Losses at the gene ends were 5 bases for V and 6 bases for J; bases not matched to a gene: 9. This CDR3 has 15 residues. Germline values: CDR1 MNHEY, CDR2 SVGAGI. This CDR3 reads CASSSRGQGRAEAFF. The CDR3 DNA is TGTGCCAGCAGTAGTAGGGGACAGGGGAGAGCTGAAGCTTTCTTT.

The rearrangement links TRBV2 to TRBJ2-3; D may be TRBD2 (5 bases). The CDR3 has 13 residues. With 6 bases removed from V and 5 bases from J, the gap between germline ends came to 12 bases. Germline CDR1 and CDR2: SNHLY and FYNNEI. The CDR3 DNA is TGTGCCAGCAGCCCGGCGGGCAAAGATACGCAGTATTTT. This sequence encodes CASSPAGKDTQYF.

The chain carries TRBV5-5 and TRBJ2-1; D not certain. The germline gives CDR1 SGHKS, CDR2 YYEKEE (reference sequence). This CDR3 contains 13 residues. V was trimmed by 0 bases and J by 10 bases, leaving 11 bases between them. The CDR3 loop reads CASSLGDIKEQFF. The CDR3 DNA follows: TGTGCCAGCAGCTTGGGCGACATCAAGGAGCAGTTCTTC.

This chain connects TRBV28 to TRBJ2-1, with D possibly being TRBD1 (6 bases). Germline CDR1 MDHEN, CDR2 SYDVKM. The CDR3 spans 14 residues. The germline V and J ends were trimmed by 6 bases and 0 bases, with 9 bases remaining between them. The CDR3: CASSTGFSYNEQFF. As DNA, the CDR3 is TGTGCCAGCAGCACAGGGTTCTCCTACAATGAGCAGTTCTTC.

V is TRBV6-6 and J is TRBJ1-3; D is undetermined. CDR3 length: 16 amino acids. V lost 8 bases, J lost 0 bases, and 17 bases lay in between. Germline V gene data show CDR1 as MNHNY and CDR2 as SVGAGI (reference sequence). In DNA, the CDR3 is TGTGCCAGCTCAAATTCTCCTCGGGACTCTGGAAACACCATATATTTT. The encoded protein is CASSNSPRDSGNTIYF.